A selection of T cell receptor beta chains follows, all from one sample in a study of blood T cells in healthy people across ages. TCRdb processed the 5' RACE reads anew with MiXCR; each CDR3 protein has one entry. The repertoire has around 700,000 distinct CDR3 sequences, around a quarter of them found once; the top ten carry around 9.2%. The sample was also linked to a second study, of T cells of mothers and their children.

Sequences were obtained from blood. Receptor source: a boy aged 10-17 years in good health. The CDR3 runs from the conserved cysteine through the conserved F or W. Each record gives: D gene, clone size, CDR3 length, J gene, V gene, CDR3 DNA, CDR3 protein. A D gene is named only where the DNA matches it firmly. Where a row states a size, it is once, few, many or the class of an expanded clone; other rows omit it.

D: TRBD2; size: once; length: 16; J: TRBJ2-1; V: TRBV4-1; DNA: TGCGCCAGCAGCCATCTCGGGACTAGCGGGATCTATGAGCAGTTCTTC; CDR3: CASSHLGTSGIYEQFF
D: TRBD1; size: few; length: 14; J: TRBJ1-5; V: TRBV20-1; DNA: TGCAGTGCAGAGGGGGCCGTTGGCAATCAGCCCCAGCATTTT; CDR3: CSAEGAVGNQPQHF
D: -; size: -; length: 13; J: TRBJ2-5; V: TRBV12-3/TRBV12-4; DNA: TGTGCCAGCACCCGATCCCGTGATGAGACCCAGTACTTC; CDR3: CASTRSRDETQYF
D: TRBD1; size: few; length: 14; J: TRBJ2-7; V: TRBV5-1; DNA: TGCGCCAGCAACCACGGGACAGGGAAACACGAGCAGTACTTC; CDR3: CASNHGTGKHEQYF
D: -; size: few; length: 11; J: TRBJ1-1; V: TRBV29-1; DNA: TGCAGCGTTGAAGAGTACTCTGAAGCTTTCTTT; CDR3: CSVEEYSEAFF
D: -; size: once; length: 13; J: TRBJ2-3; V: TRBV20-1; DNA: TGCAGTACTAGAGAGGCTAGTAGAGATACGCAGTATTTT; CDR3: CSTREASRDTQYF
D: -; size: few; length: 17; J: TRBJ2-3; V: TRBV20-1; DNA: TGCAGTGCTGACGATAGCGGAAGCCCTCTGAATACAGATACGCAGTATTTT; CDR3: CSADDSGSPLNTDTQYF
D: TRBD1; size: few; length: 12; J: TRBJ1-4; V: TRBV6-5; DNA: TGTGCCAGCACGACAGGGGAGGAAAAACTGTTTTTT; CDR3: CASTTGEEKLFF
D: TRBD1; size: few; length: 13; J: TRBJ2-1; V: TRBV2; DNA: TGTGCCATCGGACAGGGGTTTGAGGATAGGCAGTTCTTC; CDR3: CAIGQGFEDRQFF
D: -; size: few; length: 15; J: TRBJ1-4; V: TRBV20-1; DNA: TGCAGTGCTGCCCACAGTGGGGGAAATAATGAAAAACTGTTTTTT; CDR3: CSAAHSGGNNEKLFF
D: -; size: few; length: 12; J: TRBJ2-7; V: TRBV7-9; DNA: TGTGCCAGCAGCTGGGACGCCAACGAGCAGTACTTC; CDR3: CASSWDANEQYF
D: -; size: -; length: 16; J: TRBJ2-4; V: TRBV27; DNA: TGTGCCAGCAGTTTACGCGCAGGGGAGACCGAAAACATTCAGTACTTC; CDR3: CASSLRAGETENIQYF
D: TRBD2; size: few; length: 16; J: TRBJ2-7; V: TRBV9; DNA: TGTGCCAGCAGCACCGGACTAGCGGGAGAGTGGGACGAGCAGTACTTC; CDR3: CASSTGLAGEWDEQYF
D: TRBD1; size: -; length: 15; J: TRBJ1-5; V: TRBV28; DNA: TGTGCCAGCAGCCCGGGACAGGGGACCTACCAGCCCCAGCATTTT; CDR3: CASSPGQGTYQPQHF
D: -; size: -; length: 16; J: TRBJ2-1; V: TRBV11-3; DNA: TGTGCCAGCAGCTTAGAAGGGACAAACTCCTACAATGAGCAGTTCTTC; CDR3: CASSLEGTNSYNEQFF
D: TRBD2; size: few; length: 16; J: TRBJ2-7; V: TRBV5-1; DNA: TGCGCCAGCAGCTCGGGACTAGCGGGTTCACCCTACGAGCAGTACTTC; CDR3: CASSSGLAGSPYEQYF
D: TRBD1; size: many; length: 15; J: TRBJ1-4; V: TRBV7-2; DNA: TGTGCCAGCAGCCCGACCACAGGGGGCTTAGAAAAACTGTTTTTT; CDR3: CASSPTTGGLEKLFF
D: TRBD2; size: -; length: 16; J: TRBJ2-1; V: TRBV6-1; DNA: TGTGCCAGCAGGCCTTTACTAGCGGGAGGGGGGGATGAGCAGTTCTTC; CDR3: CASRPLLAGGGDEQFF
D: TRBD1; size: -; length: 15; J: TRBJ2-2; V: TRBV12-3/TRBV12-4; DNA: TGTGCCAGCAGTCCACAGGGGTTAGTCACCGGGGAGCTGTTTTTT; CDR3: CASSPQGLVTGELFF
D: -; size: many; length: 14; J: TRBJ2-5; V: TRBV5-1; DNA: TGTGCCAGCAGCCCCGGACAGCTCCAGGAGACCCAGTACTTC; CDR3: CASSPGQLQETQYF
D: -; size: -; length: 15; J: TRBJ2-7; V: TRBV3-1; DNA: TGTGCCAGCAGCCACGTTCTAGTGGGAAGATACGAGCAGTACTTC; CDR3: CASSHVLVGRYEQYF
D: TRBD2; size: -; length: 15; J: TRBJ2-7; V: TRBV6-1; DNA: TGTGCCAGCAGTGAACTAGCGGGGAGCTCCTACGAGCAGTACTTC; CDR3: CASSELAGSSYEQYF
D: -; size: -; length: 15; J: TRBJ2-6; V: TRBV19; DNA: TGTGCCAGTAGTATGGGATACTCTGGGGCCAACGTCCTGACTTTC; CDR3: CASSMGYSGANVLTF
D: -; size: -; length: 15; J: TRBJ2-6; V: TRBV7-3; DNA: TGTGCCAGCAGCTTGTCGGGAGCTGGGGCCAACGTCCTGATTTTC; CDR3: CASSLSGAGANVLIF
D: -; size: few; length: 16; J: TRBJ1-5; V: TRBV6-6; DNA: TGTGCCAGCAAAGTCGTAGAGGGGTCGATCAATCAGCCCCAGCATTTT; CDR3: CASKVVEGSINQPQHF
D: TRBD1; size: few; length: 17; J: TRBJ2-2; V: TRBV12-3/TRBV12-4; DNA: TGTGCCAGCATCCGATCCGGGACAGGGGTTAACACCGGGGAGCTGTTTTTT; CDR3: CASIRSGTGVNTGELFF
D: -; size: -; length: 17; J: TRBJ2-3; V: TRBV10-3; DNA: TGTGCCATCAGTGAGCCCCCAGGGGATTCTTACACAGATACGCAGTATTTT; CDR3: CAISEPPGDSYTDTQYF
D: TRBD1; size: few; length: 14; J: TRBJ1-1; V: TRBV6-5; DNA: TGTGCCAGCAGGACAGGGGGGAAGAACACTGGAGCTTTCTTT; CDR3: CASRTGGKNTGAFF
D: TRBD1; size: -; length: 15; J: TRBJ1-1; V: TRBV7-9; DNA: TGTGCCGGCAGCTTAAAGGGACAGGTGGGGACTGAAGCTTTCTTT; CDR3: CAGSLKGQVGTEAFF
D: -; size: few; length: 14; J: TRBJ1-5; V: TRBV6-1; DNA: TGTGCCAGCAGTGCGACAGAATTGAGTCAGCCCCAGCATTTT; CDR3: CASSATELSQPQHF
D: -; size: -; length: 12; J: TRBJ2-2; V: TRBV29-1; DNA: TGCAGCGTTCAACAAAGGGATGGGGAGCTGTTTTTT; CDR3: CSVQQRDGELFF
D: TRBD1; size: -; length: 14; J: TRBJ1-2; V: TRBV5-1; DNA: TGCGCCAGCAGCTTGGAAGGGGGCGTTGATGGCTACACCTTC; CDR3: CASSLEGGVDGYTF
D: -; size: few; length: 13; J: TRBJ1-3; V: TRBV4-1; DNA: TGCGCCAGCAGCCAGATCTCTGGAAACACCATATATTTT; CDR3: CASSQISGNTIYF
D: -; size: many; length: 14; J: TRBJ1-5; V: TRBV5-1; DNA: TGCGCCAGCAGCTTGGCCTCATTGCGAGACGGCTTGCATTTT; CDR3: CASSLASLRDGLHF
D: TRBD1; size: few; length: 16; J: TRBJ2-5; V: TRBV28; DNA: TGTGCCAGCAGCCACCTCTTTCTACAGGGGGAAGAGACCCAGTACTTC; CDR3: CASSHLFLQGEETQYF
D: -; size: few; length: 15; J: TRBJ2-2; V: TRBV3-1; DNA: TGTGCCAGCGCAAAAGAACTTGGGGACACCGGGGAGCTGTTTTTT; CDR3: CASAKELGDTGELFF
D: -; size: few; length: 13; J: TRBJ2-3; V: TRBV27; DNA: TGTGCCAGCCGGGTTTTACCGACAGATACGCAGTATTTT; CDR3: CASRVLPTDTQYF
D: -; size: many; length: 14; J: TRBJ2-5; V: TRBV5-1; DNA: TGCGCCAGCAGCTTCAGGGTTTCCCAAGAGACCCAGTACTTC; CDR3: CASSFRVSQETQYF
D: -; size: -; length: 15; J: TRBJ2-7; V: TRBV11-2; DNA: TGTGCCAGCAGCACACAGGGGACTACCTCTTACGAGCAGTACTTC; CDR3: CASSTQGTTSYEQYF
D: TRBD1; size: -; length: 13; J: TRBJ1-2; V: TRBV10-3; DNA: TGTGCCATCAGGACAGGGGGAGACGATGGCTACACCTTC; CDR3: CAIRTGGDDGYTF
D: -; size: -; length: 18; J: TRBJ1-6; V: TRBV12-3/TRBV12-4; DNA: TGTGCCAGCAGTTTAGCACTTCCCAGGGAAGCCTATAATTCACCCCTCCACTTT; CDR3: CASSLALPREAYNSPLHF
D: -; size: -; length: 13; J: TRBJ2-5; V: TRBV20-1; DNA: TGCAGTGCTAGGGCCAGGGAGGTCGAGACCCAGTACTTC; CDR3: CSARAREVETQYF
D: -; size: few; length: 15; J: TRBJ2-1; V: TRBV7-9; DNA: TGTGCCAGCAGCTTCCGCGGGGCCTCCTACAATGAGCAGTTCTTC; CDR3: CASSFRGASYNEQFF
D: TRBD1; size: -; length: 14; J: TRBJ2-5; V: TRBV12-3/TRBV12-4; DNA: TGTGCCAGCAGCCGGGACAGGGTATCAGAGACCCAGTACTTC; CDR3: CASSRDRVSETQYF
D: -; size: -; length: 15; J: TRBJ2-1; V: TRBV18; DNA: TGTGCCAGCTCTCATGGACTGGGCTCCTACAATGAGCAGTTCTTC; CDR3: CASSHGLGSYNEQFF
D: -; size: few; length: 14; J: TRBJ1-4; V: TRBV27; DNA: TGTGCCAGCAGTTTCGGGTTGGCCGATGAAAAACTGTTTTTT; CDR3: CASSFGLADEKLFF
D: TRBD1; size: -; length: 13; J: TRBJ2-7; V: TRBV4-2; DNA: TGTGCCAGCAGCCGGACAGGGAACTACGAGCAGTACTTC; CDR3: CASSRTGNYEQYF
D: TRBD2; size: -; length: 18; J: TRBJ2-7; V: TRBV27; DNA: TGTGCCAGCAGCCGCTTTGGGGTGGCGGGAGGGCTTTCCTACGAGCAGTACTTC; CDR3: CASSRFGVAGGLSYEQYF
D: -; size: few; length: 13; J: TRBJ2-5; V: TRBV6-1; DNA: TGTGCCAGCATGCCGGGTGTTCCAAGGGAGCAGTACTTC; CDR3: CASMPGVPREQYF
D: -; size: -; length: 16; J: TRBJ2-1; V: TRBV7-2; DNA: TGTGCCAGCAGCTTACTAGCTAGGGTTAACGGCGATGAGCAGTTCTTC; CDR3: CASSLLARVNGDEQFF
D: -; size: -; length: 11; J: TRBJ1-1; V: TRBV6-6; DNA: TGTGCCAGCAGCCCCCAGTCTGAAGCTTTCTTT; CDR3: CASSPQSEAFF
D: -; size: few; length: 15; J: TRBJ1-4; V: TRBV5-1; DNA: TGCGCCAGCAGAGACGGCCGGGGGGCCTCCGAAAAACTGTTTTTT; CDR3: CASRDGRGASEKLFF